The 7 T cell receptor beta chains given below trace back to one sample, sequenced in a study of T cells in Graves' hyperthyroidism and ophthalmopathy. Regions amplified from RNA transcripts were the TCR beta CDR3 regions. When the TCR CDR3 underwent first-round RT-PCR, the HTBI primer set was used. TCRdb called the multiplex PCR reads again in MiXCR, with one record for every CDR3 protein. The sample includes under 400,000 distinct CDR3 sequences, 18% of them seen just once. The material sequenced was blood. These TCRs come from a woman aged 40-49 years with Graves' ophthalmopathy.

The sample holds a few counts of this clonotype. The chain couples TRBV6-1 to TRBJ2-7; the D is unclear. There are 12 residues in the CDR3. Germline V gene sequence: CDR1 MNHNS, CDR2 SASEGT. Trimming pared 4 bases from V and 3 bases from J, leaving 7 bases between. CDR3 nucleotide sequence: TGTGCCAGCAGTGTAACTATCTACGAGCAGTACTTC. It is translated as CASSVTIYEQYF.

The chain links TRBV28 to TRBJ1-2; no clear D. The germline V gene encodes CDR1 MDHEN and CDR2 SYDVKM. CDR3 length: 14 residues. Trimming removed 2 bases at V and 4 bases at J, with 11 bases between. CDR3 loop: CASSLSRPLYGYTF. CDR3 bases: TGTGCCAGCAGTTTAAGCCGGCCGCTCTATGGCTACACCTTC.

The chain employs TRBV30 and TRBJ1-1; D perhaps matches TRBD1 (5 bases). V gave up 4 bases and J gave up 4 bases, with 13 bases separating them. This CDR3 contains 13 residues. CDR1 is GTSNPN, CDR2 SVGIG, per germline (reference sequence). In nucleotides, the CDR3 is TGTGCCTGGATATTCGGTGGGACCACTGAAGCTTTCTTT. Its translation is CAWIFGGTTEAFF.

There are many counts of this clonotype. V usage is TRBV20-1 and J usage is TRBJ2-7; no clear D. Trimming cost V 1 base and J 4 bases, with 11 bases left between them. Germline V gene sequence: CDR1 DFQATT, CDR2 SNEGSKA (reference sequence). The CDR3 is made up of 13 amino acids. The CDR3 loop reads CSARARIRYEQYF. CDR3 DNA: TGCAGTGCTAGAGCGAGGATTAGGTACGAGCAGTACTTC.

This clonotype was recorded at least ten times. The rearrangement links TRBV7-8 to TRBJ1-5, with TRBD1 matching over 9 bases. Germline V gene data show CDR1 as SGHVS and CDR2 as FQNEAQ. The CDR3 is 14 amino acids. Unmatched junction bases numbered 7, after V lost 7 bases and J lost 6 bases. The CDR3 bases are TGTGCCAGCATGGATACAGGGGGCGGTCAGCCCCAGCATTTT. This gives the protein CASMDTGGGQPQHF.

This clonotype was picked up many times. This chain joins TRBV15 and TRBJ2-2, with D perhaps TRBD1 (6 bases). The CDR3 runs to 12 residues. The germline gives CDR1 LNHNV, CDR2 YYDKDF (reference sequence). Between the trimmed V and J ends, which lost 8 bases and 4 bases, there was a span of 8 bases. CDR3 amino acids: CATAGVTGELFF. The CDR3 DNA sequence: TGTGCCACCGCAGGGGTCACCGGGGAGCTGTTTTTT.

This clonotype was seen at least ten times. The chain carries TRBV6-5 and TRBJ1-1; tentative D call: TRBD1 (6 bases). Between the trimmed V and J ends, which lost 0 bases and 1 base, there was a span of 9 bases. CDR3 size: 15 residues. Germline CDR1 and CDR2: MNHEY and SVGAGI. The CDR3 coding sequence is TGTGCCAGCAGTTACTCCGGACAGCAGAACACTGAAGCTTTCTTT. Its protein product is CASSYSGQQNTEAFF.